This is a list of T cell receptor beta chains from one sample in a study of cytomegalovirus exposure and HLA in healthy donors. Some clones are missing from TCRdb's copy, which holds only in-frame ones; the method was immunoSEQ multiplex PCR. Here the sample spans some 170,000 clones, around four fifths being singletons. Specimen: PBMCs. The receptor source for this set is a man aged 30 to 39 in good health and CMV-seropositive. Each CDR3 is given without its conserved first and last residue.

V gene,CDR3 length,CDR3 protein
TRBV27,12,ASSPRTIYNEQF
TRBV4-1,13,ASSHLGQGNTEAF
TRBV7-8,13,ASRSTSGEQDTQY
TRBV27,17,ASSLSSRRGGDGKDTQY
TRBV9,13,ASSVSGGASYEQY
TRBV27,14,ASSLEQGGTLYEQY
TRBV29-1,12,SVERVNSYNEQF
TRBV7-2,12,ASSFDRANQPQH
TRBV7-6,10,ASSLGQETQY
TRBV6-5,11,ASRSQGPGELF
TRBV5-8,12,ASSPRQGTREQY
TRBV23-1,15,ASSQSPLTANTGELF
TRBV11-2,13,ASSLVSGIGQPQH
TRBV6-1,11,ASSELGDQPQH
TRBV9,14,ASSEHQGSYNSPLH
TRBV4-2,13,ASSHGQGGTDTQY
TRBV9,12,ASSVSGGPDEQF
TRBV7-6,14,ASSLEAGNYANEQF
TRBV2,11,ASMAESRSPLH
TRBV16,14,ASSQSSGGAHNEQF
TRBV16,14,ASSQSWLVDYNEQF
TRBV14,11,ASSPTGENEQF
TRBV7-3,11,ASSLNPGQEQF
TRBV5-1,12,ASSFGTPGDTIY
TRBV5-4,13,ASSSGGSGNTEAF
TRBV9,13,ASSDPGVRNSPLH
TRBV6-6,13,ASSHPAGQANGYT
TRBV5-6,14,ASSSGTGASNQPQH
TRBV7-2,16,ASSSGYYSLLGANVLT
TRBV7-2,15,ASSPRPPGTGNYEQY
TRBV29-1,14,SVEEGGGGSYNEQF
TRBV19,13,ASSMGAGSAYEQY
TRBV29-1,15,SVEGWLAEKFTDTQY
TRBV5-1,13,ASSSGERGYNEQF
TRBV4-3,11,ASSQNRGRGYT
TRBV7-8,13,ASSLDIQINYGYT
TRBV10-1,11,ASSTSEGTEAF
TRBV27,13,ASSTGQGFWYGYT
TRBV2,10,ASTLQANIQY
TRBV2,10,ASSDYGYEQY
TRBV7-8,13,ASSYYRGSTDTQY
TRBV23-1,15,ASSPRGGVRSTDTQY
TRBV6-4,12,ASSDEDGDSPLH
TRBV27,11,ASSLSRIYEQY